This TCR beta chain was sequenced during a study of T cell responses to AZD1222 COVID-19 vaccine. Study information: Second doses that came at about 4 or about 12 weeks were put together. Study-wide results and caveats: Clonal diversity may have been underestimated, and the donors were mostly white British, with more females than males. CD4 TCRs linked to vaccination spanned spike, dominating at 160-218 and 743-854. Of the AZD1222 recipients, only five to seven were seropositive at baseline.

The CDR3 sequence is 14 residues long. Germline V lookup: CDR1 PRHDT, CDR2 FYEKMQ (reference sequence). The V gene lost 4 bases and the J gene lost 4 bases, with 13 bases spanning the gap. With respect to this clone: Its cognate antigen is unknown.

The table came from immunoSEQ multiplex PCR; TCRdb's copy has only in-frame clones and leaves some out. Of about 97,000 clones in the sample, roughly 84% were seen once. The chain combines TRBV13 with TRBJ1-2; the D gene is possibly TRBD1 (6 bases). Source: peripheral blood, taken on day 0 of AZD1222 vaccination. This TCR came from an adult in good health. CDR3 protein: CASSSGRGGYGYTF. CDR3 nucleotide sequence: TGTGCCAGCAGCTCCGGGCGAGGGGGCTATGGCTACACCTTC.